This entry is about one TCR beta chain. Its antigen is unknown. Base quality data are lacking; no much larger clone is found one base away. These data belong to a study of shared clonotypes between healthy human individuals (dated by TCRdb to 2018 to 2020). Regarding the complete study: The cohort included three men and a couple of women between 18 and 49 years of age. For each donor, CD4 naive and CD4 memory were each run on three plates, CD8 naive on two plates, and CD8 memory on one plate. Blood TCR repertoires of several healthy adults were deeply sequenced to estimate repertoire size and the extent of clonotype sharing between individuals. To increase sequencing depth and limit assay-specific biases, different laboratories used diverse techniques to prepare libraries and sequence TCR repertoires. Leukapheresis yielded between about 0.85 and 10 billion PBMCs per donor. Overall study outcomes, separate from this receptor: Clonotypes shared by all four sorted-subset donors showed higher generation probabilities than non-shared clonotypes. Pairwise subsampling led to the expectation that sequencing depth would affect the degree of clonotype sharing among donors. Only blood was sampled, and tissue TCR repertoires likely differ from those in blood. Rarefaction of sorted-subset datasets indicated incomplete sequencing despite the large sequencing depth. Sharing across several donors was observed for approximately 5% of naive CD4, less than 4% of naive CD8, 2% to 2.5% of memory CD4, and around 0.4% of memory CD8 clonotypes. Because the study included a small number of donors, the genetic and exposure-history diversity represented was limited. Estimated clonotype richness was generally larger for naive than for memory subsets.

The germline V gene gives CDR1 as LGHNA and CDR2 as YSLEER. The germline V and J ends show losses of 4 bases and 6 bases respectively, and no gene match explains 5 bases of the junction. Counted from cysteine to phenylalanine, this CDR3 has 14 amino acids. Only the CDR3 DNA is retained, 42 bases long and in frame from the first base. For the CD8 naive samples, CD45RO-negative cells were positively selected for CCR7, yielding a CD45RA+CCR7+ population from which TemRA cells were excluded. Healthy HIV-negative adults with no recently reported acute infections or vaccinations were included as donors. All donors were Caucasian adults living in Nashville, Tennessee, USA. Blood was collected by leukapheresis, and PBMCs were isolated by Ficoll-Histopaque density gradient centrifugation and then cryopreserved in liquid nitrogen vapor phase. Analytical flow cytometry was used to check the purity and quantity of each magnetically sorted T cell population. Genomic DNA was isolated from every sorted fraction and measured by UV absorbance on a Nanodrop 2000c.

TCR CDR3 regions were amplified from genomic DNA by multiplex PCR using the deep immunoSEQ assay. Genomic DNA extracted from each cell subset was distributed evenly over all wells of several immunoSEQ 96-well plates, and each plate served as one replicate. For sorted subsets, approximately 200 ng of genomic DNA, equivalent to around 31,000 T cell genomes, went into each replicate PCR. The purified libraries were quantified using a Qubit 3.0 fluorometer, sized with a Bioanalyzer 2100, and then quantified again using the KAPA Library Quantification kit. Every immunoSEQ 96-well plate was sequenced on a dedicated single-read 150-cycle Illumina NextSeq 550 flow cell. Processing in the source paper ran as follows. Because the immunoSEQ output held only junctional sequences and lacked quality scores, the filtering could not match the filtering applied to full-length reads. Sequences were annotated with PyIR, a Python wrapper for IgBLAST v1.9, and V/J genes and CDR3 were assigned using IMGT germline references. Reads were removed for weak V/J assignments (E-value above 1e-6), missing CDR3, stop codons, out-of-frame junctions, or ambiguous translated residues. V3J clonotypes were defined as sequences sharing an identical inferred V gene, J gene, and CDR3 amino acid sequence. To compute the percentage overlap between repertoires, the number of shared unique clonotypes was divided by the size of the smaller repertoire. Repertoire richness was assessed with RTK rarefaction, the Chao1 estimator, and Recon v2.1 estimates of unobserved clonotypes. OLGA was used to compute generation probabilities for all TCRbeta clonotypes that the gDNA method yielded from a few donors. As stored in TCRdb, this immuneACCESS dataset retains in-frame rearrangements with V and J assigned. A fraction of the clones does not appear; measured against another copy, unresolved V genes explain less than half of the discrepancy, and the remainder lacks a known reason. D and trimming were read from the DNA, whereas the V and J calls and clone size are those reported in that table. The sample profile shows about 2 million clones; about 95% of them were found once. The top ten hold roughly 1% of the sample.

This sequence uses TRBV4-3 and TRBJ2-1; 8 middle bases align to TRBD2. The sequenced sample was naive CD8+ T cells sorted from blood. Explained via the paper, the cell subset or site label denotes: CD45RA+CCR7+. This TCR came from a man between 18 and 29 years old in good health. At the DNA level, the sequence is TGCGCCAGCAGCCGATCGGGGGGGCCCAATGAGCAGTTCTTC. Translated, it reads CASSRSGGPNEQFF.